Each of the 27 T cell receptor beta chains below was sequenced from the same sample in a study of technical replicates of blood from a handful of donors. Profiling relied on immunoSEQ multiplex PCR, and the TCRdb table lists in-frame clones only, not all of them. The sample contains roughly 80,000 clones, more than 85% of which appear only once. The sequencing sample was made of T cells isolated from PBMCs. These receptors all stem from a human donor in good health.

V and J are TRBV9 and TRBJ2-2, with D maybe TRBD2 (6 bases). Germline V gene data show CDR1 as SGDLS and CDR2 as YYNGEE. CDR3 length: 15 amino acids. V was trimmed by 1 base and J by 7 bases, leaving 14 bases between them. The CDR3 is CASSVSGEKSGELFF. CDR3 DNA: TGTGCCAGCAGCGTATCGGGGGAGAAAAGCGGGGAGCTGTTTTTT.

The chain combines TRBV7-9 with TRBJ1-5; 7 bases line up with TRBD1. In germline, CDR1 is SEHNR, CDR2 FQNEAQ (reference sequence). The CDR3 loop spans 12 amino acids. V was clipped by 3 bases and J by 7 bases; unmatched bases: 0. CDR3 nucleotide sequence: TGTGCCAGCAGCTTGGGACAGCAGCCCCAGCATTTT. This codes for CASSLGQQPQHF. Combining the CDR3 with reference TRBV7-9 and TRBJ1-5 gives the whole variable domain DTGVSQNPRHKITKRGQNVTFRCDPISEHNRLYWYRQTLGQGPEFLTYFQNEAQLEKSRLLSDRFSAERPKGSFSTLEIQRTEQGDSAMYLCASSLGQQPQHFGDGTRLSIL.

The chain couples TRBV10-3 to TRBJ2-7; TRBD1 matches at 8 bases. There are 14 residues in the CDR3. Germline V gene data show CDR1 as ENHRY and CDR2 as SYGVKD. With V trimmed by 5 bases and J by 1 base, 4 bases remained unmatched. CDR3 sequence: CAISRGDRSYEQYF. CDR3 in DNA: TGTGCCATCAGTCGTGGGGACAGGTCCTACGAGCAGTACTTC.

CDR3 sequence reads: CASSLQGYEQYF. The CDR3 DNA sequence: TGTGCCAGCAGCTTGCAGGGATACGAGCAGTACTTC. The chain has TRBV5-4 and TRBJ2-7, with D perhaps TRBD1 (5 bases). V was trimmed by 1 base and J by 4 bases, leaving 6 bases between them. Germline V CDR1 and CDR2: SGHNT, YYREEE (reference sequence). The CDR3 is 12 amino acids.

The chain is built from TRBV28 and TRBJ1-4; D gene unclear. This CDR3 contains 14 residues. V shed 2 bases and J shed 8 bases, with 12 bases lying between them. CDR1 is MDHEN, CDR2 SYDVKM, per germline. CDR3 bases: TGTGCCAGCAGTTTAGCTGGTTCAGGAGAAAAACTGTTTTTT. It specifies CASSLAGSGEKLFF. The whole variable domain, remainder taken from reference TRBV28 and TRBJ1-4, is DVKVTQSSRYLVKRTGEKVFLECVQDMDHENMFWYRQDPGLGLRLIYFSYDVKMKEKGDIPEGYSVSREKKERFSLILESASTNQTSMYLCASSLAGSGEKLFFGSGTQLSVL.

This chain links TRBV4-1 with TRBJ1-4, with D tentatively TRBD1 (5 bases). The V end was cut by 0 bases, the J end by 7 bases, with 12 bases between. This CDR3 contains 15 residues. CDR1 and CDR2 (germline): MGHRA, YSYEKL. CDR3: CASSQEPGGGEKLFF. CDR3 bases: TGCGCCAGCAGCCAAGAACCTGGGGGGGGTGAAAAACTGTTTTTT.

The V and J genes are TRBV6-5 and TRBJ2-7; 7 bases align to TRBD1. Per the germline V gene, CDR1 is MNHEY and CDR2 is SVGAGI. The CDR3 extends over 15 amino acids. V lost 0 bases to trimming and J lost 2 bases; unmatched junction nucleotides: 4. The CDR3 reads CASSYSRDSTYEQYF. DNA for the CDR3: TGTGCCAGCAGTTACTCCCGGGACAGCACCTACGAGCAGTACTTC.

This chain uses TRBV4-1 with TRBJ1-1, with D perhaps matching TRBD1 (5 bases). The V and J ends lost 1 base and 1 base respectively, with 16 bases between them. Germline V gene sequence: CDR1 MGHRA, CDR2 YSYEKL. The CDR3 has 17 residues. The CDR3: CASSQAGAGQWNTEAFF. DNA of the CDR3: TGCGCCAGCAGCCAAGCGGGAGCGGGGCAGTGGAACACTGAAGCTTTCTTT.

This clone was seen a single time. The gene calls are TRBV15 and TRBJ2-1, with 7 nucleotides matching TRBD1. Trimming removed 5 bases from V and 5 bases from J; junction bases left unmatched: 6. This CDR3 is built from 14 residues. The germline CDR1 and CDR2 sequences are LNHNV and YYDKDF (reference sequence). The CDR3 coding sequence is TGTGCCACCAGCGGGACAGCCGTCCACAATGAGCAGTTCTTC. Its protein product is CATSGTAVHNEQFF.

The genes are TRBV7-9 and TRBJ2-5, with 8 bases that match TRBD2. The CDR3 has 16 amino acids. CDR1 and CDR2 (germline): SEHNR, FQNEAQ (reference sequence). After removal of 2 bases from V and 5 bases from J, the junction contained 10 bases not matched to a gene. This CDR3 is CASSLNPGLEGETQYF. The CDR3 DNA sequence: TGTGCCAGCAGCTTAAACCCGGGACTAGAAGGGGAGACCCAGTACTTC.

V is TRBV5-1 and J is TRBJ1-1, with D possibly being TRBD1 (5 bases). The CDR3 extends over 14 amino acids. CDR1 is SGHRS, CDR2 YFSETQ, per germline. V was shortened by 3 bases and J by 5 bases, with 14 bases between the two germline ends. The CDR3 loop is CASSSTAGRTEAFF. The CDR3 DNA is TGCGCCAGCAGCTCAACCGCAGGGAGGACTGAAGCTTTCTTT.

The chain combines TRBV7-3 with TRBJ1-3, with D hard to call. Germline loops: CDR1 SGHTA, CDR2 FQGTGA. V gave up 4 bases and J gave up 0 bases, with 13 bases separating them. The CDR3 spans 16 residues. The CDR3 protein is CASSSWEDVSGNTIYF. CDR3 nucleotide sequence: TGTGCCAGCAGCTCTTGGGAGGATGTCTCTGGAAACACCATATATTTT.

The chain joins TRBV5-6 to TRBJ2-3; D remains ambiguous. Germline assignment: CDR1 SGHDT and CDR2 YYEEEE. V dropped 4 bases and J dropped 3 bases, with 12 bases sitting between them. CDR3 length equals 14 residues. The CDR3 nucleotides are TGTGCCAGCAGCCTAATACGACAAACAGATACGCAGTATTTT. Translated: CASSLIRQTDTQYF.

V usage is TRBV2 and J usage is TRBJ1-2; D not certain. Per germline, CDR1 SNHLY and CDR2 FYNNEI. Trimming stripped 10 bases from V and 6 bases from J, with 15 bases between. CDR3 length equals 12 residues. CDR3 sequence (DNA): TGTGCCATTCCCACGGCAGACAATGGCTACACCTTC. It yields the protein CAIPTADNGYTF.

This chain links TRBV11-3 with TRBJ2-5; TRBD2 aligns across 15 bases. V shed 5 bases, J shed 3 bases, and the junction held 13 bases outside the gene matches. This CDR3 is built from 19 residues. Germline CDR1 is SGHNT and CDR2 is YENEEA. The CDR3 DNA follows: TGTGCCAGCAGCGCAAAGTCCGGGACTAGCGGGAGGCCGAAAGAGACCCAGTACTTC. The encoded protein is CASSAKSGTSGRPKETQYF.

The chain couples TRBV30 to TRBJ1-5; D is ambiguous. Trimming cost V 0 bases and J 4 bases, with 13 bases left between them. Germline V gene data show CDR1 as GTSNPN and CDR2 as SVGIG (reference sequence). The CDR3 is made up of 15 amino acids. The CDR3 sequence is CAWSVLSGGNQPQHF. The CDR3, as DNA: TGTGCCTGGAGTGTACTGTCAGGAGGAAATCAGCCCCAGCATTTT.

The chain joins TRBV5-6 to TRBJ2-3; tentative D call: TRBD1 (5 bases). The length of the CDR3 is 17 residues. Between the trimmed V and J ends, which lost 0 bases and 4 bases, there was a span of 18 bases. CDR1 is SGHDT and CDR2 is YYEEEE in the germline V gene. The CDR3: CASSLAPQGRSADTQYF. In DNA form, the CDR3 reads TGTGCCAGCAGCTTGGCCCCGCAGGGAAGGTCGGCAGATACGCAGTATTTT.

The CDR3 nucleotides are TGTGCCAGCAGCTTAGATAGGACTAGCACTGAGCAGTTCTTC. As protein: CASSLDRTSTEQFF. The chain couples TRBV11-2 to TRBJ2-1; TRBD2 agrees at 8 bases. V lost 0 bases, J lost 9 bases, and 4 bases stayed unmatched. This CDR3 has 14 amino acids. CDR1 and CDR2 (germline): SGHAT, FQNNGV.

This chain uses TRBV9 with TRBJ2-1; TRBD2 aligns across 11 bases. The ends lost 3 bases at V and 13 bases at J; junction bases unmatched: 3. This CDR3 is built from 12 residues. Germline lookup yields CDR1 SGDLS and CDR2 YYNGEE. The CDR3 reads CASSALAGVQFF. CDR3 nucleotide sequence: TGTGCCAGCAGCGCACTAGCGGGAGTTCAGTTCTTC.

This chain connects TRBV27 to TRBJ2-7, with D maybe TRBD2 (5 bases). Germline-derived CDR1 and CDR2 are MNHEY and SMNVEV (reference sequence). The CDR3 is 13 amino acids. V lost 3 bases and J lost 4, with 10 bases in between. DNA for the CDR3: TGTGCCAGCAGTTTCTCCGGACTTTACGAGCAGTACTTC. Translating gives CASSFSGLYEQYF.

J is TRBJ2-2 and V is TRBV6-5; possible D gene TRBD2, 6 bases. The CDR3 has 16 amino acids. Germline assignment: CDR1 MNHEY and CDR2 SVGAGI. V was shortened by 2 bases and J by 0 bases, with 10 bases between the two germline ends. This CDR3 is CASSYPRGSNTGELFF. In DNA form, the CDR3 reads TGTGCCAGCAGTTACCCCCGGGGGTCGAACACCGGGGAGCTGTTTTTT.

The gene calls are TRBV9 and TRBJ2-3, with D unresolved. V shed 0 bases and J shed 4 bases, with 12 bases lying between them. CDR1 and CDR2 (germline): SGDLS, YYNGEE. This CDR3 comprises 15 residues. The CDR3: CASSVALNPSDTQYF. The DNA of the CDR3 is TGTGCCAGCAGCGTAGCACTAAATCCCTCAGATACGCAGTATTTT.

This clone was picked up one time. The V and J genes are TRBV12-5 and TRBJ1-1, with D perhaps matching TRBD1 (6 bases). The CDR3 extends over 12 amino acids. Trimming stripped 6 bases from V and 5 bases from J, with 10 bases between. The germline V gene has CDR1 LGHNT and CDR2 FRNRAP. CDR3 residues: CASGSGQTEAFF. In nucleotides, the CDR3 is TGTGCTAGTGGCTCGGGACAAACTGAAGCTTTCTTT.

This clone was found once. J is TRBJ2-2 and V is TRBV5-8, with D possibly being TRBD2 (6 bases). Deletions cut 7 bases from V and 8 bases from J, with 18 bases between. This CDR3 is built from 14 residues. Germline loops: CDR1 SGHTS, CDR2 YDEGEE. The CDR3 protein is CASRLSGSFGELFF. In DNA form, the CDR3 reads TGTGCCAGCCGACTCTCCGGGAGTTTTGGGGAGCTGTTTTTT.

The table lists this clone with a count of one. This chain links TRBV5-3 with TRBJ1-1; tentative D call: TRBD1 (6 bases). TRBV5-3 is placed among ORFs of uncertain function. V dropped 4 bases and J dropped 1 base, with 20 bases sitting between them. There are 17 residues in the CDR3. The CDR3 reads CARSTEYRTDPNTEAFF. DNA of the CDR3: TGTGCCAGAAGCACAGAATACAGGACAGACCCGAACACTGAAGCTTTCTTT.

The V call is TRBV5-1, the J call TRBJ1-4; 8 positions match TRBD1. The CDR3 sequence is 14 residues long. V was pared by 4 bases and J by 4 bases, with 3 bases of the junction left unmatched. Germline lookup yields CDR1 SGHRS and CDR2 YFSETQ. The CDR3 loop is CASSPGQGNEKLFF. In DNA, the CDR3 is TGCGCCAGCAGCCCAGGACAGGGTAATGAAAAACTGTTTTTT. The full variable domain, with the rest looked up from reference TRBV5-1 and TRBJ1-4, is KAGVTQTPRYLIKTRGQQVTLSCSPISGHRSVSWYQQTPGQGLQFLFEYFSETQRNKGNFPGRFSGRQFSNSRSEMNVSTLELGDSALYLCASSPGQGNEKLFFGSGTQLSVL.

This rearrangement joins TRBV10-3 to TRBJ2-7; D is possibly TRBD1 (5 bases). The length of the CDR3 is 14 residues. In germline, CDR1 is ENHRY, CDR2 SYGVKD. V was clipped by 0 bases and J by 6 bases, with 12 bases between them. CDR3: CAISESNQGTEQYF. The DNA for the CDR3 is TGTGCCATCAGTGAGTCGAATCAGGGAACCGAGCAGTACTTC.